The 27 T cell receptor beta chains below come from one sample, sequenced in a study of CD8+ T cells in alopecia areata. As for treatment: oral pan-JAK inhibitor, 5-10 mg twice daily. RNA was extracted and reverse transcribed into cDNA as the sequencing template. Only in-frame clones appear in the TCRdb table, and some are missing; sequencing was by immunoSEQ multiplex PCR. The profile shows roughly 220,000 clones, 66% of them singletons. The sample here was CD4+ T cells sorted from blood, taken between weeks 43 and 45, from a patient treated with tofacitinib. These receptor sequences come from a human donor with alopecia areata.

This chain connects TRBV29-1 to TRBJ2-7, with a tentative D call TRBD1 (5 bases). The germline V gene encodes CDR1 SQVTM and CDR2 ANQGSEA. CDR3 size: 13 residues. Trimming removed 4 bases at V and 3 bases at J, with 13 bases between. The CDR3 DNA reads as TGCAGCGTTGGGCAGGGAAGGGTCTACGAGCAGTACTTC. Its translation: CSVGQGRVYEQYF.

V is TRBV30 and J is TRBJ1-6; 9 bases are shared with TRBD1. Germline V gives CDR1 GTSNPN, CDR2 SVGIG (reference sequence). The CDR3 length is 14 residues. With 3 bases clipped from V and 9 bases from J, the junction kept 6 bases outside the gene matches. CDR3 protein: CAWSLGQGISPLHF. DNA of the CDR3: TGTGCCTGGAGCCTGGGACAGGGAATTTCACCCCTCCACTTT.

This clone turned up a few times. V and J are TRBV27 and TRBJ1-5; TRBD1 is a possible D gene (5 bases). This CDR3 has 16 amino acids. The germline gives CDR1 MNHEY, CDR2 SMNVEV (reference sequence). V gave up 0 bases and J gave up 1 base, with 10 bases separating them. The CDR3, as DNA: TGTGCCAGCAGTTTATCCGGCAGGGTAAGCAATCAGCCCCAGCATTTT. As protein: CASSLSGRVSNQPQHF.

The chain carries TRBV4-1 and TRBJ1-5; D ambiguous. V was shortened by 0 bases and J by 6 bases, with 15 bases between the two germline ends. The CDR3 has 16 amino acids. The germline V gene has CDR1 MGHRA and CDR2 YSYEKL. CDR3 DNA sequence: TGCGCCAGCAGCCAAGATCTCCAGTTTAGTGTTCAGCCCCAGCATTTT. This sequence encodes CASSQDLQFSVQPQHF.

The chain links TRBV4-3 to TRBJ2-7, with 9 nucleotides matching TRBD1. CDR1 and CDR2 from the germline V gene are LGHNA and YSLEER. V shed 4 bases, J shed 6 bases, and the junction held 7 bases outside the gene matches. There are 14 residues in the CDR3. The CDR3 nucleotides read TGCGCCAGCAGCCGGGACAGGGAGTTTTCCGAGCAGTACTTC. Amino acid sequence: CASSRDREFSEQYF.

The rearrangement joins TRBV29-1 to TRBJ1-2; D is unclear. V lost 4 bases to trimming and J lost 7 bases, with 19 bases between them. CDR1 and CDR2 from the germline V gene are SQVTM and ANQGSEA. The CDR3 has 14 residues. For the CDR3, the DNA is TGCAGCGTTGTAATGTTATCAGTAGATTCTGGCTACACCTTC. Its protein product is CSVVMLSVDSGYTF.

This chain connects TRBV15 to TRBJ2-7, with unresolved D. In germline, CDR1 is LNHNV, CDR2 YYDKDF (reference sequence). V shed 1 base and J shed 0 bases, with 19 bases lying between them. The CDR3 loop spans 18 amino acids. The CDR3 reads CATSRGAPKDGNSYEQYF. DNA for the CDR3: TGTGCCACCAGCAGAGGTGCTCCTAAGGACGGAAACTCCTACGAGCAGTACTTC.

The chain carries TRBV27 and TRBJ1-6, with TRBD1 as a possible D gene (6 bases). The CDR3 extends over 15 amino acids. V gave up 3 bases and J gave up 9 bases, with 15 bases separating them. Germline lookup yields CDR1 MNHEY and CDR2 SMNVEV (reference sequence). CDR3 residues: CASSFMRAGVSPLHF. CDR3 in DNA: TGTGCCAGCAGTTTTATGAGGGCAGGGGTTTCACCCCTCCACTTT.

About this clone itself: The same CDR3 also results from other DNA sequences found in this sample. This sequence joins TRBV4-3 and TRBJ1-4; 8 bases fit TRBD1. The length of the CDR3 is 15 residues. The J segment lost 2 bases and the V segment lost 4 bases, leaving 3 bases of the junction unmatched. CDR1 is LGHNA and CDR2 is YSLEER in the germline V gene. The CDR3, as DNA: TGCGCCAGCAGCCGACAGGGGACTACTAATGAAAAACTGTTTTTT. Its protein product is CASSRQGTTNEKLFF.

The V gene is TRBV5-1, the J gene TRBJ2-1; TRBD1 is a possible D gene (6 bases). Trimming removed 4 bases at V and 6 bases at J, with 17 bases between. The germline CDR1 and CDR2 sequences are SGHRS and YFSETQ. The CDR3 totals 15 residues. The CDR3 is CASSNGQFQLNEQFF. CDR3 nucleotides: TGCGCCAGCAGCAACGGACAGTTTCAACTCAATGAGCAGTTCTTC.

V gene TRBV10-2 combines with J gene TRBJ2-5; D is undetermined. CDR3 length: 11 residues. The germline V gene encodes CDR1 WSHSY and CDR2 SAAADI. Trimming removed 6 bases at V and 1 base at J, with 3 bases between. Here the CDR3 reads CASSLQETQYF. CDR3 coding DNA: TGCGCCAGCAGCCTCCAAGAGACCCAGTACTTC.

The V gene is TRBV19, the J gene TRBJ1-2; no firm D call. Germline CDR1 LNHDA, CDR2 SQIVND (reference sequence). The V and J ends lost 8 bases and 4 bases respectively, with 14 bases between them. The CDR3 runs to 13 residues. This CDR3 reads CASSPTAVYGYTF. DNA of the CDR3: TGTGCCAGTTCCCCCACCGCGGTCTATGGCTACACCTTC.

This clone was found a few times. This chain connects TRBV20-1 to TRBJ2-1; D is perhaps TRBD1 (5 bases). CDR3 length: 11 amino acids. Per the germline V gene, CDR1 is DFQATT and CDR2 is SNEGSKA (reference sequence). With 4 bases removed from V and 12 bases from J, the gap between germline ends came to 13 bases. The CDR3: CSAITGSGQFF. The CDR3 nucleotides read TGCAGTGCTATTACAGGTTCGGGGCAGTTCTTC.

This chain joins TRBV4-1 and TRBJ1-2, with D unclear. V shed 4 bases and J shed 0 bases, with 15 bases lying between them. This CDR3 has 16 amino acids. The germline V gene has CDR1 MGHRA and CDR2 YSYEKL. The CDR3 region has the DNA TGCGCCAGCAGCCTCACTTCGGCTTTAGCTAACTATGGCTACACCTTC. Its translation is CASSLTSALANYGYTF.

The chain combines TRBV4-1 with TRBJ1-2; tentatively, D is TRBD1 (6 bases). Trimming shortened V by 4 bases and J by 8 bases, and 17 bases separated the two germline ends. Germline V gives CDR1 MGHRA, CDR2 YSYEKL. This CDR3 has 14 amino acids. The CDR3 sequence: CASSLRSGAPGYTF. The CDR3, as DNA: TGCGCCAGCAGCCTCCGATCAGGGGCACCCGGCTACACCTTC.

This clone was counted a few times. The J gene is TRBJ1-1, the V gene TRBV7-9, with 7 bases matching TRBD1. The CDR3 has 13 amino acids. V trimming: 5 bases; J trimming: 0 bases; junction bases outside the gene matches: 0. The germline V gene encodes CDR1 SEHNR and CDR2 FQNEAQ (reference sequence). CDR3 DNA: TGTGCCAGCAGCGACAGGGTGAACACTGAAGCTTTCTTT. Translated: CASSDRVNTEAFF.

This clone was seen just once. V usage is TRBV25-1 and J usage is TRBJ1-5, with TRBD1 matching 9 bases. The germline CDR1 and CDR2 sequences are MGHDK and SYGVNS. The CDR3 sequence is 14 residues long. V shed 4 bases, J shed 2 bases, and the junction held 0 bases outside the gene matches. This CDR3 reads CASSGTGGNQPQHF. CDR3 nucleotides: TGTGCCAGCAGTGGGACAGGGGGCAATCAGCCCCAGCATTTT.

The CDR3 loop is CAWSGKTGLNTEAFF. Here the CDR3 DNA reads TGTGCCTGGAGTGGAAAGACAGGACTGAACACTGAAGCTTTCTTT. The gene calls are TRBV30 and TRBJ1-1; the D gene is possibly TRBD1 (6 bases). The ends were cut back, 1 base at V and 0 bases at J, with 12 bases in the middle. This CDR3 has 15 amino acids. Germline CDR1 is GTSNPN and CDR2 is SVGIG (reference sequence).

Notes on this clone: Other DNA sequences in this specimen translate into the identical CDR3. This sequence joins TRBV2 and TRBJ2-7; TRBD1 aligns across 8 bases. Germline-derived CDR1 and CDR2 are SNHLY and FYNNEI. The CDR3 contains 14 residues. V shed 4 bases, J shed 3 bases, and the junction held 5 bases outside the gene matches. The CDR3 loop is CASSVRTGRYEQYF. The CDR3, as DNA: TGTGCCAGCAGTGTACGGACAGGGCGCTACGAGCAGTACTTC.

The CDR3 region is CASNTGTGSTDTQYF. The CDR3 DNA follows: TGTGCCAGCAATACCGGGACAGGGAGCACAGATACGCAGTATTTT. V usage is TRBV2 and J usage is TRBJ2-3, with 9 bases matching TRBD1. This CDR3 contains 15 residues. Losses at the gene ends were 7 bases for V and 0 bases for J; bases not matched to a gene: 5. Germline values: CDR1 SNHLY, CDR2 FYNNEI.

Only a few counts were recorded for this clone. J is TRBJ1-2 and V is TRBV11-2; 7 bases agree with TRBD1. The CDR3 extends over 14 amino acids. Germline assignment: CDR1 SGHAT and CDR2 FQNNGV. The trim removed 6 bases at V and 7 bases at J, leaving 11 bases unmatched. The CDR3 coding sequence is TGTGCCAGCAGACCATCGAAGACAGGGAGTGGCTACACCTTC. Amino acids: CASRPSKTGSGYTF. Together with reference TRBV11-2 and TRBJ1-2, the CDR3 gives the full variable domain: EAGVAQSPRYKIIEKRQSVAFWCNPISGHATLYWYQQILGQGPKLLIQFQNNGVVDDSQLPKDRFSAERLKGVDSTLKIQPAKLEDSAVYLCASRPSKTGSGYTFGSGTRLTVV.

The chain uses TRBV30 and TRBJ1-1; D call uncertain. Germline values: CDR1 GTSNPN, CDR2 SVGIG (reference sequence). There are 11 residues in the CDR3. V lost 4 bases to trimming and J lost 8 bases, with 11 bases between them. The DNA for the CDR3 is TGTGCCTGGATCCTACAGAGAGAAGCTTTCTTT. This codes for CAWILQREAFF. Together with reference TRBV30 and TRBJ1-1, the CDR3 gives the full variable domain: SQTIHQWPATLVQPVGSPLSLECTVEGTSNPNLYWYRQAAGRGLQLLFYSVGIGQISSEVPQNLSASRPQDRQFILSSKKLLLSDSGFYLCAWILQREAFFGQGTRLTVV.

The chain has TRBV7-3 and TRBJ2-1, with unresolved D. CDR3 length equals 16 residues. Germline assignment: CDR1 SGHTA and CDR2 FQGTGA. Deletions cut 4 bases from V and 5 bases from J, with 18 bases between. CDR3 sequence reads: CASSSTGPTRHNEQFF. The CDR3 nucleotides are TGTGCCAGCAGCTCTACGGGCCCGACTCGCCACAATGAGCAGTTCTTC.

The rearrangement links TRBV30 to TRBJ2-3; D tentatively reads TRBD1 or TRBD2 (5 bases each). The V gene's germline CDR1 is GTSNPN and CDR2 SVGIG (reference sequence). The CDR3 has 14 residues. Trimming removed 0 bases at V and 4 bases at J, with 11 bases between. The CDR3 DNA is TGTGCCTGGAGTGTAAGGATGGGGGCAGATACGCAGTATTTT. It yields the protein CAWSVRMGADTQYF.

The chain joins TRBV4-3 to TRBJ1-5, with D hard to call. Germline V gene data show CDR1 as LGHNA and CDR2 as YSLEER. The CDR3 is 16 residues long. V was trimmed by 0 bases and J by 3 bases, leaving 12 bases between them. The CDR3 sequence is CASSQEFAGFNQPQHF. The DNA for the CDR3 is TGCGCCAGCAGCCAAGAGTTCGCGGGATTCAATCAGCCCCAGCATTTT.

This clone was observed a handful of times. This chain connects TRBV6-1 to TRBJ2-7; D may be TRBD1 or TRBD2 (5 bases each). Trimming shortened V by 5 bases and J by 4 bases, and 15 bases separated the two germline ends. Germline V gene data show CDR1 as MNHNS and CDR2 as SASEGT. This CDR3 comprises 14 residues. The CDR3 DNA follows: TGTGCCAGCAGTTTACGGGACGTACCGTACGAGCAGTACTTC. Residues: CASSLRDVPYEQYF.

V is TRBV2 and J is TRBJ2-7, with 7 nucleotides matching TRBD1. This CDR3 region has 14 residues. CDR1 is SNHLY, CDR2 FYNNEI, per germline. J was trimmed by 0 bases and V by 2 bases; bases with no gene match: 1. The CDR3 loop is CASSEQGVSYEQYF. The CDR3 nucleotides read TGTGCCAGCAGTGAACAGGGGGTCTCCTACGAGCAGTACTTC.